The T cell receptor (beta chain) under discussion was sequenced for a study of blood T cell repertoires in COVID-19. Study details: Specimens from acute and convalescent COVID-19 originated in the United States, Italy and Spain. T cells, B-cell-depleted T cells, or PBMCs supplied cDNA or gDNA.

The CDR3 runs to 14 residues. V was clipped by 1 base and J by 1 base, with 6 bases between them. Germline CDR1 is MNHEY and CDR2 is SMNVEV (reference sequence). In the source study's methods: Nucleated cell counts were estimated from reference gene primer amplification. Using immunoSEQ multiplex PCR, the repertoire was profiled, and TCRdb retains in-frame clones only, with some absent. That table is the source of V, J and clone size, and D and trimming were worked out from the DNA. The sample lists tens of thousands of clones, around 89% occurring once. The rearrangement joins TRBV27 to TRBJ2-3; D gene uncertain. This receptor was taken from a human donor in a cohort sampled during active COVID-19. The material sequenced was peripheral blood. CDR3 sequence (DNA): TGTGCCAGCAGTTTATACCGGGGCACAGATACGCAGTATTTT. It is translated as CASSLYRGTDTQYF.